This entry features one T cell receptor beta chain sequence. This record comes from a study of blood T cell repertoires in COVID-19. Study background: PBMCs, B-cell-depleted T cells, or T cells were the source of the cDNA or gDNA that made up the material.

Enrollees, roughly 18 to 89 years old, lived in about two dozen US areas. Allocation to cohorts depended on clinical history reported by the participants. TCRdb keeps only in-frame clones here, not all; method: immunoSEQ multiplex PCR. This table holds approximately 200,000 clones, around 89% found once. The receptor was isolated from a man younger than 40 who had recovered from COVID-19. Material: PBMCs or T cells enriched from blood (not recorded which).

The CDR3 here is CASSQVFPGGSEKLFF. DNA for the CDR3: TGCGCCAGCAGCCAAGTGTTCCCAGGGGGATCTGAAAAACTGTTTTTT. This chain joins TRBV4-1 and TRBJ1-4; 7 bases map to TRBD1. Germline CDR1 reads MGHRA; CDR2 reads YSYEKL. J gave up 7 bases and V 1 base, and 9 bases lay outside the gene matches. The CDR3 consists of 16 residues.